The next 19 T cell receptor beta chains were all read from a single sample in a study of OX40 agonist ivuxolimab in advanced cancers. The assay was immunoSEQ multiplex PCR, and TCRdb's table has in-frame clones only and misses some. The sample yields nearly 80,000 clones, around 91% seen once. Sequencing was performed on CD4+ or CD8+ T cells sorted from blood, taken in a trial of the OX40 agonist ivuxolimab. The receptors were gathered from an adult with an advanced solid tumor such as melanoma, head and neck, liver or kidney cancer.

This clone has only one observation. The rearrangement joins TRBV28 to TRBJ1-1, with TRBD1 as a possible D gene (5 bases). Trimming removed 7 bases at V and 1 base at J, with 16 bases between. This CDR3 is 15 amino acids long. Germline-derived CDR1 and CDR2 are MDHEN and SYDVKM. The CDR3 DNA is TGTGCCAGCACCCCGGGGGGTATAGGGAACACTGAAGCTTTCTTT. This codes for CASTPGGIGNTEAFF.

This sequence joins TRBV2 and TRBJ1-3, with 8 bases matching TRBD1. Germline V CDR1 and CDR2: SNHLY, FYNNEI. The CDR3 extends over 17 amino acids. The ends lost 2 bases at V and 2 bases at J; junction bases unmatched: 8. This CDR3 reads CASSESKDRVPGNTIYF. CDR3 sequence (DNA): TGTGCCAGCAGTGAATCAAAGGACAGGGTACCTGGAAACACCATATATTTT. Complete variable domain (other parts from reference TRBV2 and TRBJ1-3): EPEVTQTPSHQVTQMGQEVILRCVPISNHLYFYWYRQILGQKVEFLVSFYNNEISEKSEIFDDQFSVERPDGSNFTLKIRSTKLEDSAMYFCASSESKDRVPGNTIYFGEGSWLTVV.

This clone is a singleton in its sample. The chain has TRBV30 and TRBJ2-5; D is perhaps TRBD2 (7 bases). V lost 7 bases and J 5 bases, leaving 17 bases between the germline ends. The CDR3 runs 13 residues. Germline lookup yields CDR1 GTSNPN and CDR2 SVGIG (reference sequence). CDR3 sequence: CASRGAGGETQYF. Written as DNA, the CDR3 is TGTGCCTCCCGGGGGGCCGGGGGTGAGACCCAGTACTTC.

This clone occurred a few times. The rearrangement uses TRBV7-8 and TRBJ1-1, with a possible D match to TRBD1 (5 bases). The CDR3 consists of 15 residues. The ends were cut back, 7 bases at V and 3 bases at J, with 18 bases in the middle. Germline V CDR1 and CDR2: SGHVS, FQNEAQ. The DNA for the CDR3 is TGTGCCAGCACGCTCCGTGGGGGGAGGGACACTGAAGCTTTCTTT. It encodes CASTLRGGRDTEAFF.

The chain joins TRBV30 to TRBJ2-3; possibly TRBD1 for D (6 bases). V was pared by 2 bases and J by 1 base, with 13 bases between. This CDR3 comprises 15 residues. CDR1 and CDR2 (germline): GTSNPN, SVGIG (reference sequence). DNA for the CDR3: TGTGCCTGGAGTAACAGGGAAGGAGGCACAGATACGCAGTATTTT. Protein sequence: CAWSNREGGTDTQYF. Together with reference TRBV30 and TRBJ2-3, the CDR3 gives the full variable domain: SQTIHQWPATLVQPVGSPLSLECTVEGTSNPNLYWYRQAAGRGLQLLFYSVGIGQISSEVPQNLSASRPQDRQFILSSKKLLLSDSGFYLCAWSNREGGTDTQYFGPGTRLTVL.

This sequence joins TRBV13 and TRBJ2-5; D remains ambiguous. CDR1 is PRHDT and CDR2 is FYEKMQ in the germline V gene (reference sequence). The CDR3 totals 14 residues. Trimming cost V 5 bases and J 1 base, with 11 bases left between them. The CDR3 protein is CASSRIGSQETQYF. CDR3 DNA sequence: TGTGCCAGCAGCCGAATCGGTTCCCAAGAGACCCAGTACTTC.

The chain has TRBV11-2 and TRBJ2-7; D unclear. The CDR3 is 14 amino acids. CDR1 SGHAT and CDR2 FQNNGV come from the germline V gene. V lost 0 bases and J 2 bases, leaving 8 bases between the germline ends. CDR3 residues: CASSLEPTTYEQYV. The DNA for the CDR3 is TGTGCCAGCAGCTTAGAACCCACAACCTACGAGCAGTACGTC.

The chain couples TRBV29-1 to TRBJ1-1; D unresolved. The V and J ends lost 4 bases and 1 base respectively, with 10 bases between them. The CDR3 is 13 amino acids. Per the germline V gene, CDR1 is SQVTM and CDR2 is ANQGSEA. In DNA form, the CDR3 reads TGCAGCGTTGCCGCCGTTAGGAACACTGAAGCTTTCTTT. The encoded protein is CSVAAVRNTEAFF.

The chain combines TRBV2 with TRBJ1-6, with D maybe TRBD1 (6 bases). Germline V gene lookup returns CDR1 SNHLY and CDR2 FYNNEI. The length of the CDR3 is 14 residues. Trimming took off 7 bases at V and 7 bases at J, with 14 bases between the two ends. CDR3 nucleotide sequence: TGTGCCAGCACCTGGGACACGGAAAATTCACCCCTCCACTTT. Its protein is CASTWDTENSPLHF.

This chain joins TRBV2 and TRBJ1-2; D gene ambiguous. V lost 7 bases and J 4 bases, leaving 25 bases between the germline ends. Germline-derived CDR1 and CDR2 are SNHLY and FYNNEI. The CDR3 runs 17 residues. The CDR3, as DNA: TGTGCCAGCACTCGGGAGGACCGGCCCTTGTTTGGCTATGGCTACACCTTC. Translated, it gives CASTREDRPLFGYGYTF.

The genes are TRBV7-2 and TRBJ2-3; 11 positions agree with TRBD2. The V gene end was trimmed by 8 bases and the J gene end by 1 base; junction bases not matched to a gene: 8. The CDR3 is 16 residues long. Looked up from germline, CDR1 is SGHTA and CDR2 is FQGNSA. CDR3: CASLLGSGGGTDTQYF. The DNA of the CDR3 is TGTGCCAGCCTCTTGGGTAGCGGGGGGGGCACAGATACGCAGTATTTT.

The chain uses TRBV27 and TRBJ2-5, with 7 bases lining up with TRBD2. The CDR3 runs 16 residues. V shed 5 bases and J 5 bases; nucleotides not matched to a gene: 14. CDR1 and CDR2 from the germline V gene are MNHEY and SMNVEV (reference sequence). The CDR3 nucleotides read TGTGCCAGCAGTATGGGACCACTAGCGCATGGGGAGACCCAGTACTTC. Residues: CASSMGPLAHGETQYF.

This chain connects TRBV5-5 to TRBJ2-5; no reliable D call. V lost 0 bases, J lost 2 bases, and 11 bases lay in between. CDR1 is SGHKS and CDR2 is YYEKEE in the germline V gene (reference sequence). The CDR3 totals 15 residues. CDR3 in DNA: TGTGCCAGCAGCTTGGGGGCTCGGCCGCAAGAGACCCAGTACTTC. Translation gives CASSLGARPQETQYF. Based on the CDR3 plus reference TRBV5-5 and TRBJ2-5, the full variable domain is DAGVTQSPTHLIKTRGQQVTLRCSPISGHKSVSWYQQVLGQGPQFIFQYYEKEERGRGNFPDRFSARQFPNYSSELNVNALLLGDSALYLCASSLGARPQETQYFGPGTRLLVL.

The V call is TRBV6-5, the J call TRBJ2-1, with 11 bases that match TRBD1. The J segment lost 7 bases and the V segment lost 7 bases, leaving 9 bases of the junction unmatched. In germline, CDR1 is MNHEY, CDR2 SVGAGI. The CDR3 has 15 amino acids. CDR3 sequence (DNA): TGTGCCAGCAATCCCGCGGGGACAGGGGGAAATGAGCAGTTCTTC. This gives the protein CASNPAGTGGNEQFF.

The rearrangement uses TRBV15 and TRBJ1-6; TRBD1 might be the D (5 bases). V shed 3 bases and J shed 9 bases, with 9 bases lying between them. CDR1 is LNHNV and CDR2 is YYDKDF in the germline V gene (reference sequence). This CDR3 region has 13 residues. CDR3: CATSRGGFSPLHF. The CDR3 nucleotides are TGTGCCACCAGCAGGGGGGGGTTTTCACCCCTCCACTTT.

The CDR3 spells CASSPGHPGEGYTF. The CDR3 bases are TGCGCCAGCAGTCCCGGCCACCCAGGAGAGGGCTACACCTTC. The chain couples TRBV10-1 to TRBJ1-2; D uncertain. Germline assignment: CDR1 WNHNN and CDR2 SYGVQD (reference sequence). CDR3 size: 14 residues. V lost 5 bases, J lost 8 bases, and 18 bases lay in between.

A few counts support this clone. This chain's CDR3 is CASSDRGSGNTIYF. The DNA of the CDR3 is TGTGCCAGCAGCGACAGGGGTTCTGGAAACACCATATATTTT. The chain has TRBV11-2 and TRBJ1-3; TRBD1 agrees at 8 bases. This CDR3 is 14 amino acids long. Germline V gene sequence: CDR1 SGHAT, CDR2 FQNNGV. Trimming removed 5 bases from V and 1 base from J; junction bases left unmatched: 1. Complete variable domain (other parts from reference TRBV11-2 and TRBJ1-3): EAGVAQSPRYKIIEKRQSVAFWCNPISGHATLYWYQQILGQGPKLLIQFQNNGVVDDSQLPKDRFSAERLKGVDSTLKIQPAKLEDSAVYLCASSDRGSGNTIYFGEGSWLTVV.

J is TRBJ1-3 and V is TRBV5-8, with 7 bases that match TRBD1. CDR1 SGHTS and CDR2 YDEGEE come from the germline V gene. V lost 5 bases to trimming and J lost 3 bases; unmatched junction nucleotides: 11. This CDR3 region has 16 residues. CDR3 loop: CASSPRQGRVGNTIYF. The CDR3 coding sequence is TGTGCCAGCAGTCCCCGACAGGGCCGGGTTGGAAACACCATATATTTT.

This sequence joins TRBV2 and TRBJ1-5; unclear D gene. Germline CDR1 SNHLY, CDR2 FYNNEI. Trimming stripped 1 base from V and 3 bases from J, with 7 bases between. This CDR3 region has 14 residues. CDR3 protein: CASSEGIPNQPQHF. The CDR3 DNA reads TGTGCCAGCAGTGAAGGTATACCCAATCAGCCCCAGCATTTT.